This is a list of T cell receptor beta chains from one sample in a study of identical twins. TCRdb independently ran MiXCR on the 5' RACE reads; one entry per CDR3 protein. The data contain about 690,000 distinct CDR3 sequences, around 6% of them singletons. The sequenced sample was naive T cells sorted from blood. These TCRs come from a man aged 18 to 29 in good health. Each CDR3 is given with its conserved first and last residue. Fields, in order: V gene, clone size, D gene, J gene, CDR3 length, CDR3 DNA, CDR3 protein. D genes are given only for firm matches. The size of a clone is reported for some rows only, either as once, few or many, or as a class for expanded clones.

V: TRBV7-2; size: few; D: -; J: TRBJ2-1; length: 16; DNA: TGTGCCAGCAGCTTACGGGCTGCGGGACGCACCCATGAGCAGTTCTTC; CDR3: CASSLRAAGRTHEQFF
V: TRBV15; size: few; D: TRBD1; J: TRBJ1-5; length: 17; DNA: TGTGCCACCAGCAGAGATCGCTCGACAGGGATGGGTCAGCCCCAGCATTTT; CDR3: CATSRDRSTGMGQPQHF
V: TRBV12-3/TRBV12-4; size: many; D: -; J: TRBJ2-4; length: 16; DNA: TGTGCCAGCAGAAGTTACAGGGCAACGGCCAAAAACATTCAGTACTTC; CDR3: CASRSYRATAKNIQYF
V: TRBV28; size: many; D: -; J: TRBJ2-5; length: 14; DNA: TGTGCCAGCAGCTCGAAGAGGGGAGGAGAGACCCAGTACTTC; CDR3: CASSSKRGGETQYF
V: TRBV5-1; size: many; D: TRBD1; J: TRBJ2-1; length: 14; DNA: TGCGCCAGCAGCAGAGGGACAGGGGTCGATGAGCAGTTCTTC; CDR3: CASSRGTGVDEQFF
V: TRBV25-1; size: -; D: TRBD1; J: TRBJ2-7; length: 15; DNA: TGTGCCAGCAGTCCAAGGAGGACAGGGGAAGACGAGCAGTACTTC; CDR3: CASSPRRTGEDEQYF
V: TRBV9; size: -; D: TRBD2; J: TRBJ2-2; length: 19; DNA: TGTGCCAGCAGCTTTAGACTGACTAGCGGGAGGGCGCCCACCGGGGAGCTGTTTTTT; CDR3: CASSFRLTSGRAPTGELFF
V: TRBV6-2/TRBV6-3; size: -; D: -; J: TRBJ2-3; length: 16; DNA: TGTGCCAGCATCACCGCTGGCGTGGGGAGCACAGATACGCAGTATTTT; CDR3: CASITAGVGSTDTQYF
V: TRBV9; size: many; D: -; J: TRBJ2-1; length: 16; DNA: TGTGCCAGCAGCCCTCGACAGGGTAATAGCGGCAATGAGCAGTTCTTC; CDR3: CASSPRQGNSGNEQFF
V: TRBV12-3/TRBV12-4; size: many; D: -; J: TRBJ1-6; length: 16; DNA: TGTGCCAGCAAGCCCCAACCTGCCATCGCCGACTCACCCCTCCACTTT; CDR3: CASKPQPAIADSPLHF
V: TRBV3-1; size: -; D: TRBD1; J: TRBJ1-2; length: 14; DNA: TGTGCCAGCAGCCAAGAGACAGGGATCTATGGCTACACCTTC; CDR3: CASSQETGIYGYTF
V: TRBV6-2/TRBV6-3; size: many; D: TRBD1; J: TRBJ1-2; length: 12; DNA: TGTGCCAGCAGCTGGACAGGGGAAGGCTACACCTTC; CDR3: CASSWTGEGYTF
V: TRBV11-2; size: many; D: -; J: TRBJ1-1; length: 15; DNA: TGTGCCAGCAGCTTAGTGCAGGGAATGAACACTGAAGCTTTCTTT; CDR3: CASSLVQGMNTEAFF
V: TRBV12-3/TRBV12-4; size: many; D: -; J: TRBJ1-2; length: 14; DNA: TGTGCCAGCAGTTGGGACGGAGTGAACTATGGCTACACCTTC; CDR3: CASSWDGVNYGYTF
V: TRBV20-1; size: few; D: TRBD2; J: TRBJ2-1; length: 14; DNA: TGCAGTGCCACTATCGGGACTAGCCGCAGAGAGCAGTTCTTC; CDR3: CSATIGTSRREQFF
V: TRBV12-3/TRBV12-4; size: many; D: TRBD2; J: TRBJ2-1; length: 15; DNA: TGTGCCAGCACCCCCGGACTAGCGGAGTACAATGAGCAGTTCTTC; CDR3: CASTPGLAEYNEQFF
V: TRBV20-1; size: many; D: -; J: TRBJ2-7; length: 12; DNA: TGCAGTGCATACCGGGACCACTACGAGCAGTACTTC; CDR3: CSAYRDHYEQYF
V: TRBV5-1; size: few; D: TRBD2; J: TRBJ2-7; length: 16; DNA: TGCGCCAGCAGCCCCCGTGGGACTAGCGGGGACTACGAGCAGTACTTC; CDR3: CASSPRGTSGDYEQYF
V: TRBV18; size: many; D: -; J: TRBJ2-7; length: 15; DNA: TGTGCCAGCTCACCACCGACCGGGATTGAACACGAGCAGTACTTC; CDR3: CASSPPTGIEHEQYF
V: TRBV10-3; size: many; D: TRBD2; J: TRBJ2-2; length: 17; DNA: TGTGCCATCAGTGAGCCGACTAGCGGGAGAGCAACCGGGGAGCTGTTTTTT; CDR3: CAISEPTSGRATGELFF
V: TRBV20-1; size: many; D: TRBD2; J: TRBJ2-1; length: 16; DNA: TGCAGTGCTAGGTGGACTAGCGGGAGTTCAGGGAATGAGCAGTTCTTC; CDR3: CSARWTSGSSGNEQFF
V: TRBV20-1; size: many; D: TRBD2; J: TRBJ2-7; length: 13; DNA: TGCAGTGCTAGGTTGGGACTAGCGTTTGAGCAGTACTTC; CDR3: CSARLGLAFEQYF
V: TRBV18; size: many; D: TRBD2; J: TRBJ2-4; length: 15; DNA: TGTGCCAGCTCCCCCGGGACTACAGCCAAAAACATTCAGTACTTC; CDR3: CASSPGTTAKNIQYF
V: TRBV12-3/TRBV12-4; size: many; D: -; J: TRBJ2-5; length: 13; DNA: TGTGCCAGCAATGCTGGGCTAGGGGAGACCCAGTACTTC; CDR3: CASNAGLGETQYF
V: TRBV10-3; size: many; D: TRBD1; J: TRBJ1-2; length: 12; DNA: TGTGCCATCGCCGGGACAGCGGGTGGCTACACCTTC; CDR3: CAIAGTAGGYTF
V: TRBV11-2; size: many; D: -; J: TRBJ2-3; length: 15; DNA: TGTGCCAGCAGCTTCAGGGGCGGGATATCGGATACGCAGTATTTT; CDR3: CASSFRGGISDTQYF
V: TRBV24-1; size: few; D: TRBD2; J: TRBJ2-3; length: 15; DNA: TGTGCCACCAGTGTACGGCGGGAGGGCACAGATACGCAGTATTTT; CDR3: CATSVRREGTDTQYF
V: TRBV12-3/TRBV12-4; size: many; D: -; J: TRBJ2-2; length: 14; DNA: TGTGCCAGCAAATTAGGAGGGTCCACCGGGGAGCTGTTTTTT; CDR3: CASKLGGSTGELFF
V: TRBV10-1; size: few; D: TRBD1; J: TRBJ2-6; length: 15; DNA: TGCGCCAGCAGCGGGACAGGGCTAGGGGCCAACGTCCTGACTTTC; CDR3: CASSGTGLGANVLTF
V: TRBV20-1; size: many; D: -; J: TRBJ2-1; length: 12; DNA: TGCAGTGCTTCGAAACAGGGCAATGAGCAGTTCTTC; CDR3: CSASKQGNEQFF
V: TRBV15; size: many; D: TRBD2; J: TRBJ2-5; length: 15; DNA: TGTGCCACCAGCAGAACCGGGACTAGGGGAGAGACCCAGTACTTC; CDR3: CATSRTGTRGETQYF
V: TRBV29-1; size: few; D: -; J: TRBJ1-5; length: 13; DNA: TGCAGCGTTTCTGAGGTTTTCAATCAGCCCCAGCATTTT; CDR3: CSVSEVFNQPQHF